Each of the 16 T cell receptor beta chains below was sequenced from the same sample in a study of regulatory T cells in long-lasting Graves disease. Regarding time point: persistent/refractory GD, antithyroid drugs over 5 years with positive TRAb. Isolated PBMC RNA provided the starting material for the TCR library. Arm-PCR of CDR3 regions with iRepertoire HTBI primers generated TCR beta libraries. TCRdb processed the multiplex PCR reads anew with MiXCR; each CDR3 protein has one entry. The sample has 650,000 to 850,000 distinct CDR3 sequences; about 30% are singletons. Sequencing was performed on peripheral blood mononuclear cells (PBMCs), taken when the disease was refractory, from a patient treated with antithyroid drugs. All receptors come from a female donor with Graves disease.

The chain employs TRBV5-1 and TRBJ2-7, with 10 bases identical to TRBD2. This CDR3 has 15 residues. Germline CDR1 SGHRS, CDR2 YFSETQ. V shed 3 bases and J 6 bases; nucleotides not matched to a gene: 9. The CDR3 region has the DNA TGCGCCAGCAGCTACTCTAGCGGGAGTTCAGGCGAGCAGTACTTC. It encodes CASSYSSGSSGEQYF.

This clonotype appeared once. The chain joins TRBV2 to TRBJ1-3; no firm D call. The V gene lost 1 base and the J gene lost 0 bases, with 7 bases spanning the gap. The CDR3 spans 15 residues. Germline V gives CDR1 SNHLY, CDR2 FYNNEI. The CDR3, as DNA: TGTGCCAGCAGTGAAGGTTTGAGCTCTGGAAACACCATATATTTT. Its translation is CASSEGLSSGNTIYF.

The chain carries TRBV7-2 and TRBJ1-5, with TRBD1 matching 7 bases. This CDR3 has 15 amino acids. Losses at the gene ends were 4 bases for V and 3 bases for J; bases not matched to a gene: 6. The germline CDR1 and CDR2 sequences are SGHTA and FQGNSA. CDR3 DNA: TGTGCCAGCAGCTCCGCGGGACAGTCCAATCAGCCCCAGCATTTT. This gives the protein CASSSAGQSNQPQHF.

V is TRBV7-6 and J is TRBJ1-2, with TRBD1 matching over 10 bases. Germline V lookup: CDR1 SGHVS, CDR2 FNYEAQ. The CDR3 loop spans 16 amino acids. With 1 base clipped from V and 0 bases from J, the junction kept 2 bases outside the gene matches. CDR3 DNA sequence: TGTGCCAGCAGCTTAGGGACAGGGGGGACTAACTATGGCTACACCTTC. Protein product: CASSLGTGGTNYGYTF.

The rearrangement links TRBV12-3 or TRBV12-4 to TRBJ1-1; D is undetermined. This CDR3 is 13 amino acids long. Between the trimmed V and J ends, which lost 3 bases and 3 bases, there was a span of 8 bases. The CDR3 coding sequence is TGTGCCAGCAGTTTCCTACAATACACTGAAGCTTTCTTT. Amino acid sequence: CASSFLQYTEAFF.

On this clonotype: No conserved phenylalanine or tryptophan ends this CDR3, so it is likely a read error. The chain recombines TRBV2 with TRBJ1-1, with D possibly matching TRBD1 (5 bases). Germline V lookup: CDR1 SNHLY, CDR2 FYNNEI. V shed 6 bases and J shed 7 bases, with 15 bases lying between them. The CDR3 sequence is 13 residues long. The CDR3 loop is CASSSYRDGEAFI. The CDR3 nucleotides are TGTGCCAGCAGCAGTTACCGGGACGGTGAAGCTTTCATT.

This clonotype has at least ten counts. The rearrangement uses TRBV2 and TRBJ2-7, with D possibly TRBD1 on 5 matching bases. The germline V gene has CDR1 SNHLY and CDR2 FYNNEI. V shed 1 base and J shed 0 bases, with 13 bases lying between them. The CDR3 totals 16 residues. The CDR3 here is CASSEETTVLSYEQYF. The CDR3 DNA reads TGTGCCAGCAGTGAAGAAACGACAGTGCTCTCCTACGAGCAGTACTTC.

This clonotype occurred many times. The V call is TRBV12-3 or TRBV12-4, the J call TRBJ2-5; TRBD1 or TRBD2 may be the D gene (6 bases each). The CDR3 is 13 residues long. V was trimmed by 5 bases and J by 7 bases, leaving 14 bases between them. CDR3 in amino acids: CASSPQGRWTQYF. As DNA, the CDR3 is TGTGCCAGCAGTCCCCAGGGGAGGTGGACCCAGTACTTC.

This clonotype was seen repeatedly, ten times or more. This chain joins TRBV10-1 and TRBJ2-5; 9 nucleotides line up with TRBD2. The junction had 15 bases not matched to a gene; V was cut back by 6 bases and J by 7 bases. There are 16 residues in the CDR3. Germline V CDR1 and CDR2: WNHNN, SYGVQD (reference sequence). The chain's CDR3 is CASREGSGRTSGTQYF. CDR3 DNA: TGCGCCAGCAGAGAGGGAAGCGGGAGGACGTCCGGGACCCAGTACTTC.

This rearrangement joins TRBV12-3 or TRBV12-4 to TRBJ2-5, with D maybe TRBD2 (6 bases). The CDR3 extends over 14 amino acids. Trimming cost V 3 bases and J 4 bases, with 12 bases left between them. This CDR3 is CASSFRRAGETQYF. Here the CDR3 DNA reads TGTGCCAGCAGTTTTCGGAGAGCGGGAGAGACCCAGTACTTC.

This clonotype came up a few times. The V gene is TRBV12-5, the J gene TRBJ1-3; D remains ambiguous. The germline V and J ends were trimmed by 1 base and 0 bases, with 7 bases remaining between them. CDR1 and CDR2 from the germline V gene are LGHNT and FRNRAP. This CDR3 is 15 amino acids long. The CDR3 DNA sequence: TGTGCTAGTGGTTTGGACGGTGCCTCTGGAAACACCATATATTTT. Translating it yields CASGLDGASGNTIYF.

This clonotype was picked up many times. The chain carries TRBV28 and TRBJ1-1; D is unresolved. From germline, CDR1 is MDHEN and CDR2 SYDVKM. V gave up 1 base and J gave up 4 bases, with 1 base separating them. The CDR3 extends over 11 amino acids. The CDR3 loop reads CASSLFTEAFF. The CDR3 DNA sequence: TGTGCCAGCAGTTTATTCACTGAAGCTTTCTTT.

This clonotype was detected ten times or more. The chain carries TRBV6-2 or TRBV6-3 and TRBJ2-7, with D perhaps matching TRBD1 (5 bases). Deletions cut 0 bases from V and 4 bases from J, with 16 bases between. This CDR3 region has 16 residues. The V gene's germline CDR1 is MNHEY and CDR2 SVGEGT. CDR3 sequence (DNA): TGTGCCAGCAGTTACTCTCCGGGCCAGGGTAAATACGAGCAGTACTTC. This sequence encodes CASSYSPGQGKYEQYF.

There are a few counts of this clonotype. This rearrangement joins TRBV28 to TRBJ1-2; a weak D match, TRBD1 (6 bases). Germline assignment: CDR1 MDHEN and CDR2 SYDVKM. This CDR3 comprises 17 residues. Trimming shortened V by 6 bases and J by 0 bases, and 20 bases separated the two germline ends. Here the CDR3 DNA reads TGTGCCAGCAGCTTAAGCGGCAGGGGTAGAGCTAACTATGGCTACACCTTC. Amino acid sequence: CASSLSGRGRANYGYTF.

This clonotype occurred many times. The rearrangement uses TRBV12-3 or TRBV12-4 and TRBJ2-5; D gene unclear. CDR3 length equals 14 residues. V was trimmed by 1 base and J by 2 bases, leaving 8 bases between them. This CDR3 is CASSLVRRQETQYF. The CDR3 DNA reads TGTGCCAGCAGTTTAGTACGCAGACAAGAGACCCAGTACTTC.

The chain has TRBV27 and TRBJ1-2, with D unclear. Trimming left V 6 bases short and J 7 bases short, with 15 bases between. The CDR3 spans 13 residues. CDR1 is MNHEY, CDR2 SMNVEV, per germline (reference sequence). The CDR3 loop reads CASSPSAVGGYTF. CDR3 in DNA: TGTGCCAGCAGCCCCAGCGCCGTGGGTGGCTACACCTTC.